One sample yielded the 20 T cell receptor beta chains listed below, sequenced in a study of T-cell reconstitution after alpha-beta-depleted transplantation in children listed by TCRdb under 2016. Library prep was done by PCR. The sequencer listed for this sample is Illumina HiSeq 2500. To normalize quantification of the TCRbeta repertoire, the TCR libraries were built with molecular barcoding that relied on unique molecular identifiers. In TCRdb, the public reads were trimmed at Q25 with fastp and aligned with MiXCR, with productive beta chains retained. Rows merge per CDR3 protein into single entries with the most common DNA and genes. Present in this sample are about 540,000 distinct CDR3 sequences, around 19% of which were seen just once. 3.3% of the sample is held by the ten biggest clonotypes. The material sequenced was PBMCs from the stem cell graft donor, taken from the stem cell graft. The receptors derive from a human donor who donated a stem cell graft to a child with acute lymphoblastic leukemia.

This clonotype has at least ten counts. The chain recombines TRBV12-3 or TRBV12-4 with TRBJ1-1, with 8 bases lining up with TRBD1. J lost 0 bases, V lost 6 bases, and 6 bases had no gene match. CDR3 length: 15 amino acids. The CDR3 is CASRPKTGVNTEAFF. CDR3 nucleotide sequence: TGTGCCAGCAGACCTAAGACAGGGGTGAACACTGAAGCTTTCTTT.

DNA for the CDR3: TGTGTAACTCCGGCCACGTCGAGTTATGGCTACACCTTC. Protein sequence: CVTPATSSYGYTF. The V gene is TRBV2, the J gene TRBJ1-2; D remains ambiguous. The germline gives CDR1 SNHLY, CDR2 FYNNEI. This CDR3 is 13 amino acids long.

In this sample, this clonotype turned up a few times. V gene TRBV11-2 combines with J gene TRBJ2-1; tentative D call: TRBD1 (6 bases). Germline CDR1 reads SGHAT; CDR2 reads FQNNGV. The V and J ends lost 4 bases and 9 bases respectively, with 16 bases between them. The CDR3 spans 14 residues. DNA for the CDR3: TGTGCCAGCAGCTCCCTCAGGGGAGTAGGTGAGCAGTTCTTC. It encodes CASSSLRGVGEQFF.

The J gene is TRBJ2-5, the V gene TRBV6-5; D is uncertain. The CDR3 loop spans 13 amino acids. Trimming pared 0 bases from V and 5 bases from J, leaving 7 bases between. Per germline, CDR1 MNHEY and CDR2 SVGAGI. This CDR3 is CASSYSRFETQYF. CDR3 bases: TGTGCCAGCAGTTACTCGAGGTTTGAGACCCAGTACTTC.

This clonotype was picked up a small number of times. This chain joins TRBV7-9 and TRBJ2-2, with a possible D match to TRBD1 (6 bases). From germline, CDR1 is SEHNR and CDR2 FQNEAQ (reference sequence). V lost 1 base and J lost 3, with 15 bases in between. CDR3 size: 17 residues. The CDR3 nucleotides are TGTGCCAGCAGCTTAGATGACAGGCGACACCACACCGGGGAGCTGTTTTTT. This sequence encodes CASSLDDRRHHTGELFF.

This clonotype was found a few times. DNA of the CDR3: TGTGCCAGCAGTTCCCCCGTACTAGGCACTGAAGCTTTCTTT. Translated: CASSSPVLGTEAFF. The genes are TRBV6-5 and TRBJ1-1; unclear D gene. Trimming left V 4 bases short and J 4 bases short, with 13 bases between. The CDR3 has 14 residues. Germline-derived CDR1 and CDR2 are MNHEY and SVGAGI.

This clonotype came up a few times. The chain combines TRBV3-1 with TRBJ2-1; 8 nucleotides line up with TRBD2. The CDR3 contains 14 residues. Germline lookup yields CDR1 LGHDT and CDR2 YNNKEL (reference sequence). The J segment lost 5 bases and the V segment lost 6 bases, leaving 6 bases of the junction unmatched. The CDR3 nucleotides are TGTGCCAGCAGGTCACTAGCGGAGCACAATGAGCAGTTCTTC. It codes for CASRSLAEHNEQFF.

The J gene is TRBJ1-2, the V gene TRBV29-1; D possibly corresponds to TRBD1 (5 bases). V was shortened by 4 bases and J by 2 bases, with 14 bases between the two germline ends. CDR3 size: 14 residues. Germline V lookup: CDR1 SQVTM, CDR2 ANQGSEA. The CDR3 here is CSVVQPQGNYGYTF. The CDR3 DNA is TGCAGCGTTGTTCAACCGCAGGGCAACTATGGCTACACCTTC.

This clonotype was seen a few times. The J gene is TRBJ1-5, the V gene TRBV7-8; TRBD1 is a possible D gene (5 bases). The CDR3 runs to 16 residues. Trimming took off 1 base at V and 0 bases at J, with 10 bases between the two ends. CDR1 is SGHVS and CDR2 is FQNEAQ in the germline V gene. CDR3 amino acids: CASSLGGWGSNQPQHF. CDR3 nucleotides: TGTGCCAGCAGCTTAGGGGGGTGGGGTAGCAATCAGCCCCAGCATTTT.

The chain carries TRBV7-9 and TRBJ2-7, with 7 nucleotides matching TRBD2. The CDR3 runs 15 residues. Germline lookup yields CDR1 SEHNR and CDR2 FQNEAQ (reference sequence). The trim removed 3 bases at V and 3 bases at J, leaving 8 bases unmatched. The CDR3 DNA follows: TGTGCCAGCAGCTTCCGGACTAGTCGTGTCTACGAGCAGTACTTC. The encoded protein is CASSFRTSRVYEQYF.

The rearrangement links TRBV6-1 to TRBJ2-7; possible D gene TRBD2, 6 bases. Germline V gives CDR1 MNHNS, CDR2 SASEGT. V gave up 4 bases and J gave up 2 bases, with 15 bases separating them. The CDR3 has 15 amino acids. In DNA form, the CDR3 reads TGTGCCAGCAGTGGGGGACTGGCGGTTGCCTACGAGCAGTACTTC. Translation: CASSGGLAVAYEQYF.

CDR3 in amino acids: CASSLTSGNLHEQFF. For the CDR3, the DNA is TGTGCCAGCTCACTGACTAGCGGGAACCTGCATGAGCAGTTCTTC. The chain uses TRBV18 and TRBJ2-1, with 11 bases identical to TRBD2. CDR1 is KGHSH, CDR2 LQKENI, per germline. V was pared by 4 bases and J by 8 bases, with 7 bases of the junction left unmatched. The CDR3 runs 15 residues.

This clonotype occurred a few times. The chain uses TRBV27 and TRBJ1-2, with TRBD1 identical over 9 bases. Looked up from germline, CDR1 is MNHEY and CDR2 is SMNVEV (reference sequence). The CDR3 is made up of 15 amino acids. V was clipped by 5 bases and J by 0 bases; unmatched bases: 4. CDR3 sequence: CASSLTGGPNYGYTF. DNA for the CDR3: TGTGCCAGCAGTCTGACAGGGGGACCTAACTATGGCTACACCTTC.

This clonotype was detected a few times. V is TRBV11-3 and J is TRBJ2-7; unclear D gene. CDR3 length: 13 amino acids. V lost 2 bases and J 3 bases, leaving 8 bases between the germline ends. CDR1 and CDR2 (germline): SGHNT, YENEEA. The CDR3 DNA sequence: TGTGCCAGCAGCTTATATAACGGCTACGAGCAGTACTTC. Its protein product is CASSLYNGYEQYF.

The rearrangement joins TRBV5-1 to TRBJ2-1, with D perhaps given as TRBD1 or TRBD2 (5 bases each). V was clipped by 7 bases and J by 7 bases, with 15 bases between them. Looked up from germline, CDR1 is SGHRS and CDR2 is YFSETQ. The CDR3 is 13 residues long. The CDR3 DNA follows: TGCGCCAGCTATAGGACGGGACCGAATGAGCAGTTCTTC. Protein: CASYRTGPNEQFF.

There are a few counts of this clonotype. The CDR3 loop is CASSPGDRAERETQYF. In nucleotides, the CDR3 is TGCGCCAGCAGCCCGGGGGACAGGGCGGAGAGAGAGACCCAGTACTTC. This sequence joins TRBV5-1 and TRBJ2-5; TRBD1 matches at 9 bases. Per the germline V gene, CDR1 is SGHRS and CDR2 is YFSETQ. V dropped 4 bases and J dropped 4; count of bases not matched to a gene: 11. The CDR3 is 16 residues long.

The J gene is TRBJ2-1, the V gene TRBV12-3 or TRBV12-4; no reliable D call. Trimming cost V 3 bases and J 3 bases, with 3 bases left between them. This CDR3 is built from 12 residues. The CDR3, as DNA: TGTGCCAGCAGTTTCATCTACAATGAGCAGTTCTTC. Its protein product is CASSFIYNEQFF.

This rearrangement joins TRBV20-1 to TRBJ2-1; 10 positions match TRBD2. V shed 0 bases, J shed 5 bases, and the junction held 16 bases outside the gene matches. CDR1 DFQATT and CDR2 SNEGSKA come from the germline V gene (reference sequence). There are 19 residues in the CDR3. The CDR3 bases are TGCAGTGCTAGAGATCGATCTAGCGGGGGAAACCTTCCGCACAATGAGCAGTTCTTC. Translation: CSARDRSSGGNLPHNEQFF.

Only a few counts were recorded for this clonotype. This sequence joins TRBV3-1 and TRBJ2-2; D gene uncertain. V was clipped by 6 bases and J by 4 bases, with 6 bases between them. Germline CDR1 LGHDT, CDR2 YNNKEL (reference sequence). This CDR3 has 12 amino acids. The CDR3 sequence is CASRGSTGELFF. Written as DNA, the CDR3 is TGTGCCAGCAGAGGAAGCACCGGGGAGCTGTTTTTT.

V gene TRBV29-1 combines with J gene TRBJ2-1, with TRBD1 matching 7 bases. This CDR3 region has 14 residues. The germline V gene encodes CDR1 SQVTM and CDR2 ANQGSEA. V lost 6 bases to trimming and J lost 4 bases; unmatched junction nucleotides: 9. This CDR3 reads CSVIPGQSYNEQFF. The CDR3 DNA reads TGCAGCGTGATTCCGGGACAGTCATACAATGAGCAGTTCTTC.